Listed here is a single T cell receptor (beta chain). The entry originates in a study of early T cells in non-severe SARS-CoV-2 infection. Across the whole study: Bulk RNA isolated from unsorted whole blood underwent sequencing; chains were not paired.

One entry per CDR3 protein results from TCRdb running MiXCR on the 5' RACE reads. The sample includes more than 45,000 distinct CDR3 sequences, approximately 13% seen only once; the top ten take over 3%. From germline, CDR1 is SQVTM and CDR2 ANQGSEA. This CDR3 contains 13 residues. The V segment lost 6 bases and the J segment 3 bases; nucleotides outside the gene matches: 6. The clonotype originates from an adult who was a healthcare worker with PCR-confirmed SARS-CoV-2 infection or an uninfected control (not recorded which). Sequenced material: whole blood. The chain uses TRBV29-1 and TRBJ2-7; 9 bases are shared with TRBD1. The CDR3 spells CSVPSGQGYEQYF. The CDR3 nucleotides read TGCAGCGTACCCTCGGGACAGGGCTACGAGCAGTACTTC.